The entry below gives a single TCR beta chain sequence along with its context. As yet, its antigen is unknown. CDR3 length equals 13 residues. CDR1 and CDR2 (germline): SNHLY, FYNNEI. J gave up 9 bases and V 8 bases, and 5 bases lay outside the gene matches. The template used for profiling TCR beta VDJ and CDR3 was genomic DNA. Via MiXCR, TCRdb re-called the reads, giving one row per CDR3 protein. The sample lists 310,000 or so distinct CDR3 sequences, approximately 58% occurring once. Flow cytometry had shown expanded CD8+CD57+ cells in the patients chosen for sequencing. Patients, without exception, had severe acquired aplastic anemia. The sample belongs to a study of CD8+CD57+ T cells in acquired aplastic anemia. Overall study: CD4+ and CD8+ cells, once sorted, gave DNA averaging around 3.4 ug. Study-level findings and limits: Sharing between patients and controls was observed for around 27 CD8+ CDR3 sequences. Significance was not reached for CD8+ Simpson's diversity between patients and controls.

V is TRBV2 and J is TRBJ2-1, with 12 positions matching TRBD1. Sequenced: sorted CD4+, CD8+, or CD8+CD57+ T cells (not recorded which) from PBMCs. The receptor was isolated from a human donor with aplastic anemia. CDR3 sequence: CASRDRGRGEQFF. CDR3 nucleotide sequence: TGTGCCAGCCGGGACAGGGGGCGAGGTGAGCAGTTCTTC.